These 13 T cell receptor beta chains share one sample of origin, sequenced in a study of blood T cell repertoires in COVID-19. Libraries were prepared by immunoSEQ multiplex PCR; TCRdb keeps only in-frame clonotypes and omits some of them. The sample shows roughly 200,000 clones, around 80% of them seen only once. Sequencing input: peripheral blood. These receptors all stem from a woman aged 40 to 49 with COVID-19, enrolled during active disease.

The gene calls are TRBV6-1 and TRBJ2-7, with D perhaps TRBD1 (6 bases). Trimming pared 2 bases from V and 2 bases from J, leaving 10 bases between. CDR3 length: 14 amino acids. CDR1 and CDR2 from the germline V gene are MNHNS and SASEGT. The CDR3 loop is CASSENGQPYEQYF. For the CDR3, the DNA is TGTGCCAGCAGTGAAAATGGACAGCCCTACGAGCAGTACTTC.

This chain's CDR3 is CASGSQESNTGELFF. CDR3 bases: TGCGCCAGCGGGTCACAGGAATCGAACACCGGGGAGCTGTTTTTT. The chain links TRBV10-1 to TRBJ2-2, with D possibly matching TRBD1 (5 bases). V was cut by 8 bases and J by 0 bases, with 13 bases left in between. The CDR3 is 15 residues long. Germline lookup yields CDR1 WNHNN and CDR2 SYGVQD (reference sequence).

This clone has a handful of counts. The V call is TRBV2, the J call TRBJ1-5; maybe TRBD1 (5 bases). The CDR3 loop spans 14 amino acids. Deletions cut 5 bases from V and 7 bases from J, with 15 bases between. Germline V gene data show CDR1 as SNHLY and CDR2 as FYNNEI. CDR3 DNA sequence: TGTGCCAGCAGTTTAAGGGGATCGAGACAGCCCCAGCATTTT. This codes for CASSLRGSRQPQHF. The full variable domain, with the rest looked up from reference TRBV2 and TRBJ1-5, is EPEVTQTPSHQVTQMGQEVILRCVPISNHLYFYWYRQILGQKVEFLVSFYNNEISEKSEIFDDQFSVERPDGSNFTLKIRSTKLEDSAMYFCASSLRGSRQPQHFGDGTRLSIL.

This clone showed up just once. Other nucleotide sequences from this sample produce the same CDR3. The CDR3 DNA reads TGCGCCAGCAGCTTGGCCTTAGGGGGCACTGAAGCTTTCTTT. Protein sequence: CASSLALGGTEAFF. The V and J genes are TRBV5-1 and TRBJ1-1, with D possibly matching TRBD1 (6 bases). V lost 0 bases and J 4 bases, leaving 10 bases between the germline ends. The CDR3 covers 14 residues. Germline-derived CDR1 and CDR2 are SGHRS and YFSETQ.

This rearrangement joins TRBV6-5 to TRBJ2-2; 8 nucleotides align to TRBD1. Germline-derived CDR1 and CDR2 are MNHEY and SVGAGI. The CDR3 spans 14 residues. V lost 6 bases, J lost 6 bases, and 6 bases stayed unmatched. The CDR3 DNA reads as TGTGCCAGCAGACCGGGACAGGTGGCCGGGGAGCTGTTTTTT. Amino acid sequence: CASRPGQVAGELFF.

This rearrangement joins TRBV10-2 to TRBJ1-4, with D perhaps TRBD1 (5 bases). The CDR3 totals 12 residues. V lost 8 bases and J 3 bases, leaving 7 bases between the germline ends. Germline CDR1 WSHSY, CDR2 SAAADI. The CDR3 DNA sequence: TGCGCCAGCGGGGGGGCTAATGAAAAACTGTTTTTT. This codes for CASGGANEKLFF.

The rearrangement uses TRBV29-1 and TRBJ1-6; TRBD1 might be the D (6 bases). Germline lookup yields CDR1 SQVTM and CDR2 ANQGSEA. The CDR3 has 14 amino acids. The V end lost 6 bases, the J end lost 5 bases, and 14 bases lay between the germline ends. The CDR3 loop is CSVRGTLDNSPLHF. The CDR3 nucleotides are TGCAGCGTCCGAGGGACACTCGATAATTCACCCCTCCACTTT.

This clone was observed once. This chain uses TRBV10-3 with TRBJ1-1; 8 bases fit TRBD1. Trimming at V came to 7 bases and at J to 1 base, leaving 5 bases not matched to a gene. Germline V gene data show CDR1 as ENHRY and CDR2 as SYGVKD. The length of the CDR3 is 14 residues. CDR3 nucleotides: TGTGCCATCAAACCGGGACAGGAGAACACTGAAGCTTTCTTT. Its protein product is CAIKPGQENTEAFF.

The chain is built from TRBV5-8 and TRBJ1-5, with 8 bases aligning to TRBD1. The CDR3 is 16 amino acids. Per the germline V gene, CDR1 is SGHTS and CDR2 is YDEGEE. J was trimmed by 1 base and V by 2 bases; bases with no gene match: 5. This CDR3 reads CASSFYRGVSNQPQHF. The DNA for the CDR3 is TGTGCCAGCAGCTTCTACAGGGGGGTGAGCAATCAGCCCCAGCATTTT.

The rearrangement uses TRBV19 and TRBJ2-7, with 9 nucleotides matching TRBD1. This CDR3 spans 14 amino acids. Germline V gene data show CDR1 as LNHDA and CDR2 as SQIVND (reference sequence). With V trimmed by 7 bases and J by 2 bases, 6 bases remained unmatched. The CDR3 DNA is TGTGCCAGTACCCCCCGGGACAGGGCCTACGAGCAGTACTTC. Its protein product is CASTPRDRAYEQYF.

The chain employs TRBV7-2 and TRBJ2-7; no clear D gene. The CDR3 runs to 13 residues. V lost 0 bases and J lost 2, with 5 bases in between. From germline, CDR1 is SGHTA and CDR2 FQGNSA. CDR3 residues: CASSLAETYEQYF. In DNA form, the CDR3 reads TGTGCCAGCAGCTTAGCAGAGACCTACGAGCAGTACTTC. Supplemented by reference TRBV7-2 and TRBJ2-7, the full variable domain reads GAGVSQSPSNKVTEKGKDVELRCDPISGHTALYWYRQSLGQGLEFLIYFQGNSAPDKSGLPSDRFSAERTGGSVSTLTIQRTQQEDSAVYLCASSLAETYEQYFGPGTRLTVT.

The chain combines TRBV3-1 (or the pseudogene TRBV3-2) with TRBJ1-2, with TRBD1 matching 7 bases. Germline assignment: CDR1 LGHDT and CDR2 YNNKEL (reference sequence). CDR3 length: 13 residues. The ends lost 2 bases at V and 8 bases at J; junction bases unmatched: 5. The CDR3 coding sequence is TGTGCCAGCAGCCAAAACAGGGGATCGGGCTACACCTTC. Translating gives CASSQNRGSGYTF.

The sample holds a few counts of this clone. The genes are TRBV28 and TRBJ1-2; D is uncertain. This CDR3 has 10 amino acids. The germline gives CDR1 MDHEN, CDR2 SYDVKM. V was clipped by 5 bases and J by 7 bases, with 5 bases between them. In DNA, the CDR3 is TGTGCCAGCAGTCGACTTGGCTACACCTTC. It encodes CASSRLGYTF.